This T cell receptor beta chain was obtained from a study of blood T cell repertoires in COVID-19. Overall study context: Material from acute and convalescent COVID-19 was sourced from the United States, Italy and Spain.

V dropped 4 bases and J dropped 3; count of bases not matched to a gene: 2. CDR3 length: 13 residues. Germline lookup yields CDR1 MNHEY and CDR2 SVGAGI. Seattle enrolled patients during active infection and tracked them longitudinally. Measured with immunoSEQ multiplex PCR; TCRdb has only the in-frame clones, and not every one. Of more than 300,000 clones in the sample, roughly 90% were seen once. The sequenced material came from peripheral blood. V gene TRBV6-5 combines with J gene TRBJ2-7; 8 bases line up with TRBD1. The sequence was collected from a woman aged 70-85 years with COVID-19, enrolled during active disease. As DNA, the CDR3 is TGTGCCAGCAGTTTTACAGGGGGCTACGAGCAGTACTTC. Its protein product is CASSFTGGYEQYF.